This entry describes one TCR beta chain. No antigen is known for it. Germline lookup yields CDR1 KGHSH and CDR2 LQKENI. This CDR3 region has 16 residues. Trimming left V 6 bases short and J 3 bases short, with 21 bases between. Isolated RNA was reverse transcribed in full, so expressed TCRB transcripts were sequenced. Assay: immunoSEQ multiplex PCR; the TCRdb copy retains only in-frame clones and omits some. The sample has some 240,000 clones, under 13% seen once. The source of the sample is a study of beta chain features in type 1 diabetes. Findings and limits, study-wide: Shorter TCRB CDR3s, moderately but significantly so, marked every one of the four CD4+ subsets in Type 1 diabetes patients.

Sequences were obtained from central memory CD4+ T cells from blood. The rearrangement joins TRBV18 to TRBJ2-7; TRBD2 might be the D (8 bases). This TCR was sampled from a man between 18 and 29 years old in good health. The CDR3 sequence: CASSRTPGGGGYEQYF. DNA for the CDR3: TGTGCCAGCTCGCGGACACCGGGAGGGGGCGGCTACGAGCAGTACTTC.